This T cell receptor beta chain was recorded in a study of human T cells and chemical hapten exposure. Points from the study as a whole: Sensitization with DPC brought no change to TCRs above 1 in 1000 in frequency.

This clonotype appeared a single time. Its target is unknown. How the authors handled the data: Sample-level TCR yields exhibited a median of approximately 89,000, with a range of roughly 20,000 to 700,000. TCRdb processed the 5' RACE reads anew with MiXCR; each CDR3 protein has one entry. The V and J calls were determined by TCRdb, not by the authors. Altogether 75,000 or so distinct CDR3 sequences are present, less than 20% being singletons, with the ten largest covering nearly 7%. Blood, whole and unfractionated, served as the source for total RNA extraction. With 4 bases clipped from V and 1 base from J, the junction kept 1 base outside the gene matches. CDR3 size: 15 residues. CDR1 is LNHDA, CDR2 SQIVND, per germline (reference sequence).

The sequence was obtained from a female donor in good health. The genes are TRBV19 and TRBJ2-2; 9 bases line up with TRBD1. The CDR3 nucleotides are TGTGCCAGTAGTAGGGGACAGGGGAACACCGGGGAGCTGTTTTTT. Encoded protein: CASSRGQGNTGELFF.